This T cell receptor beta chain was recovered during a study of T cells after yellow fever vaccination. Trimming stripped 0 bases from V and 3 bases from J, with 9 bases between. The CDR3 has 15 amino acids. Germline-derived CDR1 and CDR2 are SGDLS and YYNGEE. 5'RACE template switching generated TCR cDNA, adding a universal primer site and UMIs. TCRdb re-derived calls from the 5' RACE reads in MiXCR, one entry per CDR3 protein. The data contain some 600,000 distinct CDR3 sequences, 10% to 15% of them singletons. The sequence came from a young man who received the YFV17D yellow fever vaccine. The sequenced sample was PBMCs, obtained on the day of the yellow fever booster vaccination. This chain links TRBV9 with TRBJ1-4; no clear D gene. CDR3 DNA: TGTGCCAGCAGCGTAGGCCCAGCGGCTAATGAAAAACTGTTTTTT. It is translated as CASSVGPAANEKLFF.